These T cell receptor beta chains were read from a single sample in a study of beta chain features in type 1 diabetes. Sequenced by immunoSEQ multiplex PCR; TCRdb stores in-frame clones only, minus some. The table has about 130,000 clones, 7% to 10% seen once. The specimen sequenced was central memory CD4+ T cells from blood. These receptor sequences come from a man aged 18 to 29 in good health. Both conserved end residues are part of each CDR3. D genes are given only for firm matches. The listing skips clone size in some rows; elsewhere it reads once, few, many or a size class.

NA	TRBJ1-1	NA	TRBV2	TGTGCCAGCAGTCGACAACTGAACACTGAAGCTTTCTTT	CASSRQLNTEAFF
few	TRBJ1-4	NA	TRBV7-9	TGTGCCAGCAGCCCCCGGGGGACGACTAATGAAAAACTGTTTTTT	CASSPRGTTNEKLFF
NA	TRBJ2-5	TRBD1	TRBV2	TGTGCCAGCAGCCGGGACAGGGGGTTTGGGACCCAGTACTTC	CASSRDRGFGTQYF
few	TRBJ1-4	TRBD1	TRBV4-3	TGCGCCAGCAGCCAAGATGGGGACAGGGAGGAGGAAAAACTGTTTTTT	CASSQDGDREEEKLFF
many	TRBJ2-7	TRBD2	TRBV5-1	TGCGCCAGCAGCTTTCTGACTAGCGGGGGGGCGGACGAGCAGTACTTC	CASSFLTSGGADEQYF
NA	TRBJ2-7	TRBD2	TRBV6-5	TGTGCCAGCACCGGGACTACCTACGAGCAGTACTTC	CASTGTTYEQYF
NA	TRBJ2-5	TRBD2	TRBV5-4	TGTGCCAGCAGCTCTCGGGGGCGGGGGGGGCAAGAGACCCAGTACTTC	CASSSRGRGGQETQYF
few	TRBJ1-5	NA	TRBV15	TGTGCCACCAGCAGAGGTGGGGGGGCCCATCAGCCCCAGCATTTT	CATSRGGGAHQPQHF
many	TRBJ2-1	NA	TRBV7-9	TGTGCCAGCAGCCGGAGGGGGGGACCTTACAATGAGCAGTTCTTC	CASSRRGGPYNEQFF
NA	TRBJ2-1	NA	TRBV27	TGTGCCAGCAGGCATCTCATTTCGTGGCAGGCTTGGGATGAGCAGTTCTTC	CASRHLISWQAWDEQFF
NA	TRBJ2-7	TRBD2	TRBV6-5	TGTGCCAGCATGCGGGGGTCCTCCTACGAGCAGTACTTC	CASMRGSSYEQYF
many	TRBJ2-5	TRBD2	TRBV4-1	TGCGCCAGCAGCCAAGCCCTGCTAGCGGGGGGGCCTGAGACCCAGTACTTC	CASSQALLAGGPETQYF
few	TRBJ1-6	TRBD1	TRBV9	TGTGCCAGCAGCGGGCCCGGGACAGCTTATAATTCACCCCTCCACTTT	CASSGPGTAYNSPLHF
NA	TRBJ2-1	NA	TRBV7-2	TGTGCCAGCAGCTCCCGGACAGACCACAATGAGCAGTTCTTC	CASSSRTDHNEQFF
NA	TRBJ2-1	NA	TRBV6-6	TGTGCCAGCAGTTACTCCCAACTAGTCCATGAGCAGTTCTTC	CASSYSQLVHEQFF
NA	TRBJ2-3	NA	TRBV19	TGTGCCAGTAGGATTGCCCACCGGAGCAGCACAGATACGCAGTATTTT	CASRIAHRSSTDTQYF
NA	TRBJ1-2	NA	TRBV7-2	TGTGCCAGCACCATAGGACAGCCCACTAACTATGGCTACACCTTC	CASTIGQPTNYGYTF
many	TRBJ1-2	TRBD1	TRBV28	TGTGCCAGCAGTCCCGACAGGGGGTATGGCTACACCTTC	CASSPDRGYGYTF
few	TRBJ1-6	NA	TRBV18	TGTGCCAGCTCACCACCGGCAGGTGCGAATTCACCCCTCCACTTT	CASSPPAGANSPLHF
NA	TRBJ1-2	NA	TRBV7-2	TGTGCCAGCAGCTTAAGGCCCAGGTTGGATGGCTACACCTTC	CASSLRPRLDGYTF
NA	TRBJ2-1	NA	TRBV9	TGTGCCAGCAGCGTAGCCCGTCAGGGCGACAATGAGCAGTTCTTC	CASSVARQGDNEQFF
NA	TRBJ2-7	TRBD1	TRBV4-3	TGCGCCAGCAGCCAAGATGGGACAGGGAAGCAGTACTTC	CASSQDGTGKQYF
once	TRBJ2-2	NA	TRBV19	TGTGCCAGTAGTATAGTCGGCAGGGGCCGGACCGGGGAGCTGTTTTTT	CASSIVGRGRTGELFF
NA	TRBJ1-5	NA	TRBV19	TGTGCCAGTAGCTCATCAGGGGTGCAGCCCCAGCATTTT	CASSSSGVQPQHF
few	TRBJ2-3	NA	TRBV25-1	TGTGCCAGCAGTCTCCAGTCGAGCGCAGATACGCAGTATTTT	CASSLQSSADTQYF
NA	TRBJ2-1	NA	TRBV5-8	TGTGCCAGCAGCCCCCGGGGTGCGGGCTACAATGAGCAGTTCTTC	CASSPRGAGYNEQFF
NA	TRBJ1-1	NA	TRBV7-2	TGTGCCAGCAGCTCACAGAGGGGAGGGGGTGTCGCTGAAGCTTTCTTT	CASSSQRGGGVAEAFF
few	TRBJ2-1	NA	TRBV2	TGTGCCAGCAGTGAGGAAGCAGGTGAGCAGTTCTTC	CASSEEAGEQFF
many	TRBJ1-4	TRBD1	TRBV7-2	TGTGCCAGCAGCGTCGGGACAGGGGGTAATGAAAAACTGTTTTTT	CASSVGTGGNEKLFF
NA	TRBJ2-1	TRBD2	TRBV11-1	TGTGCCAGCAGACCTAACTCGGGACTAGCGTACAATGAGCAGTTCTTC	CASRPNSGLAYNEQFF
NA	TRBJ1-2	TRBD1	TRBV6-4	TGTGCCAGCAGCGGACAGGGATGGGGCTACACCTTC	CASSGQGWGYTF
few	TRBJ1-2	NA	TRBV6-1	TGTGCCAGCAGTGAGGGCCGGAACTATGGCTACACCTTC	CASSEGRNYGYTF
few	TRBJ1-2	NA	TRBV6-5	TGTGCCAGCAGTTACTTGGGGAGTGGGGGCGGCTATGGCTACACCTTC	CASSYLGSGGGYGYTF
NA	TRBJ2-7	TRBD2	TRBV5-4	TGTGCCAGCAGCTTGACTAGCGGGGTCGAGCAGTACTTC	CASSLTSGVEQYF
NA	TRBJ1-3	NA	TRBV10-3	TGTGCCATCAGTGAGGGCCCCCTTTCAGGAAACACCATATATTTT	CAISEGPLSGNTIYF
NA	TRBJ1-1	TRBD1	TRBV27	TGTGCCAGCACCGACAGGGGGAGTCTTAAAGAAGCTTTCTTT	CASTDRGSLKEAFF
few	TRBJ1-2	NA	TRBV6-1	TGTGCCAGCAGTGAAGCAGGGGTGGCCTATGGCTACACCTTC	CASSEAGVAYGYTF
NA	TRBJ1-5	NA	TRBV7-2	TGTGCCAGCAGCCCCGGACAGAGCCACAATCAGCCCCAGCATTTT	CASSPGQSHNQPQHF
NA	TRBJ2-6	NA	TRBV5-1	TGCGCCAGCAGCTTGCAGGGCTCCTCTGGGGCCAACGTCCTGACTTTC	CASSLQGSSGANVLTF
NA	TRBJ2-5	NA	TRBV25-1	TGTGCCAGCAGTGAATCGGCTAGTTCCGAGACCCAGTACTTC	CASSESASSETQYF
NA	TRBJ2-3	TRBD2	TRBV7-6	TGTGCCAGCAGCGCCCGGACTAGCGGGGGGGTTCGCACAGATACGCAGTATTTT	CASSARTSGGVRTDTQYF
many	TRBJ1-2	NA	TRBV9	TGTGCCAGCAGCGTCGGACAGTACGGCTACACCTTC	CASSVGQYGYTF
NA	TRBJ1-5	NA	TRBV7-2	TGTGCCAGCAGCCCTCAACAGGTCGACTTAGGTCAGCCCCAGCATTTT	CASSPQQVDLGQPQHF
NA	TRBJ2-1	NA	TRBV29-1	TGCAGCGTTGAAGCCCAACAGGGTGGACTCTACAATGAGCAGTTCTTC	CSVEAQQGGLYNEQFF
NA	TRBJ2-5	NA	TRBV5-1	TGCGCCAGCAGCCGAAACTACCAAGAGACCCAGTACTTC	CASSRNYQETQYF
few	TRBJ2-3	TRBD2	TRBV4-3	TGCGCCAGCAGCCGCGGACTAGCGGGGGGAATGGATACGCAGTATTTT	CASSRGLAGGMDTQYF
NA	TRBJ2-1	NA	TRBV27	TGTGCCAGCAGTCCCTCGTCCCATGAGCAGTTCTTC	CASSPSSHEQFF
many	TRBJ2-5	TRBD2	TRBV18	TGTGCCAGCTCACCCCCACTAGCGGGGGGCCGACGTGAGACCCAGTACTTC	CASSPPLAGGRRETQYF
NA	TRBJ2-1	NA	TRBV10-3	TGTGCCATCAGTGAGTCGGCGGGTACCTACAATGAGCAGTTCTTC	CAISESAGTYNEQFF
few	TRBJ2-3	TRBD2	TRBV19	TGTGCCAGTAGCAGACTAGCGGAAGATACGCAGTATTTT	CASSRLAEDTQYF
many	TRBJ2-7	TRBD1	TRBV10-3	TGTGCCGCCTCCGGGACAGGAGTCTACGAGCAGTACTTC	CAASGTGVYEQYF
few	TRBJ1-1	TRBD1	TRBV6-5	TGTGCCAGCATGGAGACAGGGCGTAGAGGCACTGAAGCTTTCTTT	CASMETGRRGTEAFF
NA	TRBJ2-2	NA	TRBV7-3	TGTGCCAGCAGCTGGCAGCGGAACACCGGGGAGCTGTTTTTT	CASSWQRNTGELFF